These 9 T cell receptor beta chains were all obtained from the same sample, sequenced in a study of blood T cells in healthy people across ages. A J-beta primer mix and a sample-barcoded 5' primer were used in a second PCR of roughly 6 to 11 cycles. MiXCR was run by TCRdb on the 5' RACE reads, yielding one entry per CDR3 protein. Of roughly 1,500,000 distinct CDR3 sequences detected, about 31% appear once; the ten largest clones hold about 11%. The sequenced sample was blood. These receptor sequences come from a woman in her thirties in good health.

This clonotype has a handful of counts. The rearrangement links TRBV19 to TRBJ2-3, with 9 bases matching TRBD2. This CDR3 comprises 15 residues. Germline lookup yields CDR1 LNHDA and CDR2 SQIVND (reference sequence). Trimming cost V 5 bases and J 2 bases; bases outside gene matches: 5. The CDR3 coding sequence is TGTGCCAGTAGTCCTCGGACTAGCGTCACAGATACGCAGTATTTT. Protein: CASSPRTSVTDTQYF.

A few counts support this clonotype. DNA for the CDR3: TGTGCCATCACTCGTGGAGGGGGGGAGGTAGATACGCAGTATTTT. Its translation is CAITRGGGEVDTQYF. V is TRBV10-3 and J is TRBJ2-3; TRBD2 is a possible D gene (7 bases). Per germline, CDR1 ENHRY and CDR2 SYGVKD. This CDR3 has 15 amino acids. Trimming took 7 bases from V and 5 from J, leaving 19 bases between them.

This clonotype was seen more than once but under ten times. The chain links TRBV5-1 to TRBJ2-1, with TRBD1 matching over 11 bases. The germline gives CDR1 SGHRS, CDR2 YFSETQ. Unmatched junction bases numbered 7, after V lost 4 bases and J lost 7 bases. The CDR3 totals 15 residues. CDR3 DNA: TGCGCCAGCAGCGCCGGGACAGGGGGTGCGAATGAGCAGTTCTTC. It codes for CASSAGTGGANEQFF.

This clonotype was detected a few times. The chain carries TRBV24-1 and TRBJ2-7, with 8 bases matching TRBD2. Germline lookup yields CDR1 KGHDR and CDR2 SFDVKD. Trimming at V came to 11 bases and at J to 2 bases, leaving 13 bases not matched to a gene. This CDR3 is 15 amino acids long. The CDR3 DNA reads TGTGCCATCCCTCCCAGCGGGAGTGAAACCTACGAGCAGTACTTC. It translates to CAIPPSGSETYEQYF.

In its sample, this clonotype was seen once. Since a much larger clone is just one base distant, this may be a read error. The J gene is TRBJ2-1, the V gene TRBV20-1; the match to TRBD2 covers 13 bases. The CDR3 sequence is 15 residues long. Germline-derived CDR1 and CDR2 are DFQATT and SNEGSKA (reference sequence). CDR3 sequence (DNA): TGCAGTACTAGAGATTCGACTAGCGGGAGGCATGAGCAGTTCTTC. This codes for CSTRDSTSGRHEQFF.

The V and J genes are TRBV6-5 and TRBJ2-1, with 10 bases matching TRBD2. With V trimmed by 7 bases and J by 4 bases, 7 bases remained unmatched. CDR1 and CDR2 (germline): MNHEY, SVGAGI. The CDR3 length is 15 residues. The CDR3 here is CASTWTSGPYNEQFF. In nucleotides, the CDR3 is TGTGCCAGCACATGGACTAGCGGCCCATACAATGAGCAGTTCTTC.

The genes are TRBV7-2 and TRBJ1-2, with 7 positions matching TRBD1. CDR1 SGHTA and CDR2 FQGNSA come from the germline V gene. J lost 8 bases, V lost 3 bases, and 15 bases had no gene match. This CDR3 has 16 residues. The CDR3, as DNA: TGTGCCAGCAGCTTCCCCCCACTAGACAGGGTATCCGGCTACACCTTC. It encodes CASSFPPLDRVSGYTF.

With respect to this clonotype: A much larger clone differs from this one at a single base, so this may be a read error. V is TRBV7-9 and J is TRBJ2-1; D is perhaps TRBD1 (5 bases). The CDR3 is made up of 15 amino acids. The V gene's germline CDR1 is SEHNR and CDR2 FQNEAQ (reference sequence). The CDR3 region is CVSSLAGQGRNEQFF. The CDR3, as DNA: TGTGTCAGCAGCTTAGCAGGGCAGGGCAGGAATGAGCAGTTCTTC.

This clonotype was counted only a few times. The chain employs TRBV7-6 and TRBJ2-1; the match to TRBD2 covers 10 bases. The CDR3 loop spans 15 amino acids. Germline CDR1 reads SGHVS; CDR2 reads FNYEAQ. V lost 5 bases, J lost 8 bases, and 9 bases stayed unmatched. The CDR3 coding sequence is TGTGCCAGCAGCCCTCAGCGGGGGGGCTTCCATGAGCAGTTCTTC. Its translation: CASSPQRGGFHEQFF.